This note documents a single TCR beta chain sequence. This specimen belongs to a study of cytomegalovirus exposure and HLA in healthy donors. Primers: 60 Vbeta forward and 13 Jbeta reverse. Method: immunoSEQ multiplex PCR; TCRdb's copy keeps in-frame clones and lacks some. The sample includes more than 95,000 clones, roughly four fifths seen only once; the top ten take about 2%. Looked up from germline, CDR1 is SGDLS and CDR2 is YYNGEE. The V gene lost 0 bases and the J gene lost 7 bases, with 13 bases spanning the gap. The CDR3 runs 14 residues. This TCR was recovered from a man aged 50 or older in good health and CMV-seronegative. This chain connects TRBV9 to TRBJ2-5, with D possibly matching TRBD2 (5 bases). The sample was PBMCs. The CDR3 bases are TGTGCCAGCAGCGTAGAGGCTAGCAGGCCGACCCAGTACTTC. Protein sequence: CASSVEASRPTQYF.